The TCR beta chain under discussion was sequenced for a study of regulatory T cells in long-lasting Graves disease. CDR3 regions were amplified by Arm-PCR using iRepertoire HTBI primers to build TCR beta libraries. From the multiplex PCR reads, TCRdb called clonotypes with MiXCR, one entry per CDR3 protein. Here the sample spans around 400,000 distinct CDR3 sequences, roughly 24% being singletons. The germline CDR1 and CDR2 sequences are DFQATT and SNEGSKA (reference sequence). CDR3 length: 11 amino acids. Remarks on this clonotype: The junction differs from germline at one of its ends, possibly a read error.

Time point specified: persistent/refractory GD, antithyroid drugs over 5 years with positive TRAb. PBMCs provided the RNA from which the TCR library was made. The chain is built from TRBV20-1 and TRBJ1-2, with D unresolved. The TCR comes from a woman in her 40s with Graves disease. The sequenced sample was peripheral blood mononuclear cells (PBMCs), obtained when the disease was refractory, from a patient treated with antithyroid drugs. CDR3 amino acids: CGARMDYGYTF. The CDR3 nucleotides are TGCGGTGCTAGAATGGACTATGGCTACACCTTC.